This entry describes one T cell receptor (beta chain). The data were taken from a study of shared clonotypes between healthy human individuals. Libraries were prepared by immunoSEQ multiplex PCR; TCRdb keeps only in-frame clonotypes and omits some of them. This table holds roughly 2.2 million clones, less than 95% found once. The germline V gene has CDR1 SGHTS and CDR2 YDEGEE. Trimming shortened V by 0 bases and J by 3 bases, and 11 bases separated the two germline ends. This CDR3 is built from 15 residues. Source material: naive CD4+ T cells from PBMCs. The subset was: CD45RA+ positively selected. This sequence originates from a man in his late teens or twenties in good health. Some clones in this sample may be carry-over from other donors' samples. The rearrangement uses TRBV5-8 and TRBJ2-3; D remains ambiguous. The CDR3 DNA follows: TGTGCCAGCAGCTTGGTGAGGTTTGGGACAGATACGCAGTATTTT. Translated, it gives CASSLVRFGTDTQYF.